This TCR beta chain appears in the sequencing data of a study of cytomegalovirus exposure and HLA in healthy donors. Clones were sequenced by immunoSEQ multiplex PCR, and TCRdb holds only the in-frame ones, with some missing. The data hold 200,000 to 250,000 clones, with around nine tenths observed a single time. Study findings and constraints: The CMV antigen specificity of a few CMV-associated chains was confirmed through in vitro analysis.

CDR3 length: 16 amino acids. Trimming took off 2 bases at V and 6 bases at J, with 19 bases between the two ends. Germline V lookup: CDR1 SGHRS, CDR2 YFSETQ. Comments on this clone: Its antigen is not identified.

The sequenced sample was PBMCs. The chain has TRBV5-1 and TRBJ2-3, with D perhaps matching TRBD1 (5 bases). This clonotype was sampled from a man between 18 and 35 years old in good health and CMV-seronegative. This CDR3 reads CASSFYFSGRPDTQYF. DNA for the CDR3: TGCGCCAGCAGCTTCTACTTCTCAGGGCGGCCTGATACGCAGTATTTT. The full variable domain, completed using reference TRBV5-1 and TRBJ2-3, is KAGVTQTPRYLIKTRGQQVTLSCSPISGHRSVSWYQQTPGQGLQFLFEYFSETQRNKGNFPGRFSGRQFSNSRSEMNVSTLELGDSALYLCASSFYFSGRPDTQYFGPGTRLTVL.